What follows is one T cell receptor beta chain and its context. Its antigen target is currently unknown. Base quality data are lacking; no much larger clone is found one base away. These data are taken from a study of shared clonotypes between healthy human individuals (dated by TCRdb to 2018 to 2020). Notes on the research overall: A couple of women and a few men aged 18 to 49 years were included in the cohort. Each donor's leukapheresis produced roughly between roughly 0.85 and 10 billion PBMCs. Per donor, three plates each were used for CD4 naive and CD4 memory, two for CD8 naive, and one for CD8 memory. To estimate repertoire size and how much clonotypes are shared between individuals, the study performed deep sequencing of blood TCR repertoires from about 5 healthy adults. To increase sequencing depth and limit assay-specific biases, different laboratories used diverse techniques to prepare libraries and sequence TCR repertoires.

Using the deep immunoSEQ assay, TCR CDR3 regions were amplified from genomic DNA by multiplex PCR. Genomic DNA extracted from each cell subset was distributed evenly over all wells of several immunoSEQ 96-well plates, and each plate served as one replicate. For sorted subsets, 200 to 250 ng genomic DNA, equal to about 30,000 T cell genomes, was loaded into each replicate PCR. Purified libraries were quantified with a Qubit 3.0 fluorometer, sized on a Bioanalyzer 2100, and re-quantified with the KAPA Library Quantification kit. Each immunoSEQ 96-well plate was sequenced on its own single-read 150-cycle Illumina NextSeq 550 flow cell. Per the original workflow: Because only junctional sequences without quality scores were contained in the immunoSEQ output, filtering matching that applied to full-length reads could not be performed. Sequences were annotated with PyIR, a Python wrapper for IgBLAST v1.9, using IMGT germline references to assign V/J genes and CDR3. Any read was removed if the V/J assignment was weak (E-value above 1e-6), the CDR3 was missing, or the read contained stop codons, out-of-frame junctions, or ambiguous translated residues. V3J clonotypes were defined as sequences sharing the same inferred V gene, J gene, and CDR3 amino acid sequence. Percentage overlap between repertoires was calculated by dividing the number of shared unique clonotypes by the size of the smaller repertoire. Three approaches were used to assess repertoire richness: RTK rarefaction, the Chao1 estimator, and Recon v2.1 estimates of unobserved clonotypes. For all TCRbeta clonotypes obtained by the gDNA method from a few donors, generation probabilities were computed with OLGA. The source is immuneACCESS, and TCRdb retained only in-frame sequences with V and J called. Part of the clones is not carried over; for the studies checked, unresolved V genes explain less than half of this, and the remainder is unexplained. V and J calls and clone size come straight from that table; D and trimming were deduced from the DNA. This sample is represented by some 1,100,000 clones; approximately 80% of them were singletons. Approximately 0.56% of the sample is in the top ten clones.

Overall study results and their limits: Higher generation probabilities were observed for clonotypes shared by all four sorted-subset donors than for non-shared clonotypes. Even with the large sequencing depth, rarefaction of the sorted-subset datasets indicated that sequencing was incomplete. Because the study included a small number of donors, the genetic and exposure-history diversity represented was limited. When four donors were compared, the shared fraction of clonotypes was around 5% for naive CD4, more than 3% for naive CD8, roughly 2.3% for memory CD4, and 0.35% to 0.4% for memory CD8. Estimated clonotype richness was generally larger for naive than for memory subsets. Pairwise subsampling led to the expectation that sequencing depth would affect the degree of clonotype sharing among donors. Sampling was limited to blood, and TCR repertoires in tissue likely differ from TCR repertoires in blood.

CDR1 and CDR2 (SGHRS, YFSETQ) derive from the germline V gene. The CDR3 runs 13 residues from the cysteine to the phenylalanine. The CDR3 DNA has 39 bases and is translated from base 1. Germline trimming amounts to 5 bases on V and 7 bases on J, with 8 as the count of junction bases outside the gene matches. The donors were healthy, HIV-negative adults with no recently reported acute infections or vaccinations. Every donor was a Caucasian adult residing in Nashville, Tennessee, USA. CD4+ T cells were enriched by magnetic negative selection, after which naive cells were positively selected on CD45RA and the negative fraction was taken as the memory subset. Blood was obtained by leukapheresis, after which PBMCs were separated by Ficoll-Histopaque density gradient centrifugation and cryopreserved in liquid nitrogen vapor phase. Analytical flow cytometry was used to check the purity and quantity of each magnetically sorted T cell population. From each sorted fraction, genomic DNA was isolated and quantified by UV absorbance on a Nanodrop 2000c.

Input material: memory CD4+ T cells from PBMCs. What the cell subset or site label conveys for this sample: CD45RA-negative fraction. This TCR derives from a man aged 18-30 years in good health. Some clones in this sample may be carry-over from other donors' samples. Recombination linked TRBV5-1 to TRBJ1-1; 7 middle bases align to TRBD1. CDR3 protein: CASREQGFSEAFF. Read as DNA, the sequence is TGCGCCAGCAGAGAACAGGGGTTCAGTGAAGCTTTCTTT.